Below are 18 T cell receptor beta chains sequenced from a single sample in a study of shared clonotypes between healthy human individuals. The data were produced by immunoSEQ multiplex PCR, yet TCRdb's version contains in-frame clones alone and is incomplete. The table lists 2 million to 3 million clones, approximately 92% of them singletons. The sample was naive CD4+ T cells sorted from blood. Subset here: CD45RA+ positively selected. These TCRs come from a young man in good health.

In DNA, the CDR3 is TGCAGCGTTGAGGGGCAGCGGTACGAGCAGTACTTC. The encoded protein is CSVEGQRYEQYF. V is TRBV29-1 and J is TRBJ2-7; D may be TRBD1 or TRBD2 (5 bases each). The CDR3 contains 12 residues. Trimming took 3 bases from V and 4 from J, leaving 10 bases between them. Germline V gene lookup returns CDR1 SQVTM and CDR2 ANQGSEA.

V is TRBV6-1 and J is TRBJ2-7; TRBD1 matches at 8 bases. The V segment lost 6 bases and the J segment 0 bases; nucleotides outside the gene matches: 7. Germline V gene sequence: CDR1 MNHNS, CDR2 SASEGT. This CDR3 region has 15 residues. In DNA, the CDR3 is TGTGCCAGCAGCCGAACCGGGACAGGCTCCTACGAGCAGTACTTC. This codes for CASSRTGTGSYEQYF.

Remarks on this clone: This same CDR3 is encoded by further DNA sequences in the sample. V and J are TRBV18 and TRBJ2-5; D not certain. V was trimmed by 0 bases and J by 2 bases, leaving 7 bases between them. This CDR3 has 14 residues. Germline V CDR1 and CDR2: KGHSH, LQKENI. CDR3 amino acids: CASSPPNSQETQYF. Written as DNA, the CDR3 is TGTGCCAGCTCACCACCGAACAGTCAAGAGACCCAGTACTTC.

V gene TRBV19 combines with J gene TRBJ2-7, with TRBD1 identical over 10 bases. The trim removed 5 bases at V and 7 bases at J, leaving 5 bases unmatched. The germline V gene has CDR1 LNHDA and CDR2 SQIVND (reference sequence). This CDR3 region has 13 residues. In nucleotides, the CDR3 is TGTGCCAGTAGTTGGACAGGGGGGGAAGAGCAGTACTTC. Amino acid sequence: CASSWTGGEEQYF.

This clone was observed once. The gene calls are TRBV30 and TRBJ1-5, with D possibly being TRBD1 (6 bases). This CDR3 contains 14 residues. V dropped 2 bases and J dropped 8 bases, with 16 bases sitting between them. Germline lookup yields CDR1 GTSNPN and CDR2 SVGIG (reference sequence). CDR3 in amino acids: CAWSKGGGREPQHF. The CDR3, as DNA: TGTGCCTGGAGTAAGGGGGGGGGAAGGGAGCCCCAGCATTTT. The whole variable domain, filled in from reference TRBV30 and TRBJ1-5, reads SQTIHQWPATLVQPVGSPLSLECTVEGTSNPNLYWYRQAAGRGLQLLFYSVGIGQISSEVPQNLSASRPQDRQFILSSKKLLLSDSGFYLCAWSKGGGREPQHFGDGTRLSIL.

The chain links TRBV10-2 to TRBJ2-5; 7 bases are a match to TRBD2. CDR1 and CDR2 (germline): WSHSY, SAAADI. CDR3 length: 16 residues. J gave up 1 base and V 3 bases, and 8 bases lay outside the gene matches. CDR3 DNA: TGCGCCAGCAGTGAAAGTCCAGCGGGGACCCAAGAGACCCAGTACTTC. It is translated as CASSESPAGTQETQYF.

The CDR3 DNA reads as TGTGCCAGCTCACCACCGAACAGGGGGAATTACGAGCAGTACTTC. As protein: CASSPPNRGNYEQYF. The chain couples TRBV18 to TRBJ2-7; 8 positions agree with TRBD1. V gave up 0 bases and J gave up 4 bases; unmatched junction bases: 5. Germline CDR1 KGHSH, CDR2 LQKENI. The CDR3 is made up of 15 amino acids.

CDR3 in DNA: TGTGCCAGCAGCCAAGAGATATCACATAATGAGCAGTTCTTC. The encoded protein is CASSQEISHNEQFF. The V and J genes are TRBV14 and TRBJ2-1; the D is unclear. Germline-derived CDR1 and CDR2 are SGHDN and FVKESK. The CDR3 has 14 amino acids. V lost 0 bases, J lost 7 bases, and 10 bases lay in between.

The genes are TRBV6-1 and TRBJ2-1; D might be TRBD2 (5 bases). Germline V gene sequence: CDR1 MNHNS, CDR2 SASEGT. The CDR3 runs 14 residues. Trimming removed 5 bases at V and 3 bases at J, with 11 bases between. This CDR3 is CASSPRAVYNEQFF. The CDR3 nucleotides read TGTGCCAGCAGTCCGCGGGCGGTCTACAATGAGCAGTTCTTC.

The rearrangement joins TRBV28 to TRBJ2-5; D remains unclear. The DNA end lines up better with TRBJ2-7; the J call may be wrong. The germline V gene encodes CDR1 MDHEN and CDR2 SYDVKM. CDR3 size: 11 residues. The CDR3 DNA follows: TGTGCCAGCAGTACCAATTACGAGCAGTACTTC. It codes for CASSTNYEQYF.

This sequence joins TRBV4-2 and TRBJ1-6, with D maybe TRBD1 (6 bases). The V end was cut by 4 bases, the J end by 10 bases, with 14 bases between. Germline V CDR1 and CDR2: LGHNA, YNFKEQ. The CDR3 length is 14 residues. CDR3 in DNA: TGTGCCAGCAGCCTGCAGGGGATTGGGTCACCCCTCCACTTT. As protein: CASSLQGIGSPLHF.

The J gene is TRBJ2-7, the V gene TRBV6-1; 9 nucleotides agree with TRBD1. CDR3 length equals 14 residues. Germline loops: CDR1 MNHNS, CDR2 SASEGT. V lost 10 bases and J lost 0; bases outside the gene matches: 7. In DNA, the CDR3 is TGTGCCACCAAACGACAGGGGGGCTCCTACGAGCAGTACTTC. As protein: CATKRQGGSYEQYF.

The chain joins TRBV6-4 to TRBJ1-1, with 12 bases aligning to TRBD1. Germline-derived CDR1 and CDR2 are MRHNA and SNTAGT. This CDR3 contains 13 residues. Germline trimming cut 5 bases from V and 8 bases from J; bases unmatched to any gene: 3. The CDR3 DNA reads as TGTGCCAGCAGTCCCGGGACAGGGGGCGAAGCTTTCTTT. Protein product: CASSPGTGGEAFF.

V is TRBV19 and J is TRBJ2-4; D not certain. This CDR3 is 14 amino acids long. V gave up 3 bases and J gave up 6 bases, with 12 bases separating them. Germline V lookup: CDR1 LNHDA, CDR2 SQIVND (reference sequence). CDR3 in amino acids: CASSIELTINIQYF. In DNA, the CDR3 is TGTGCCAGTAGTATCGAGCTAACCATAAACATTCAGTACTTC.

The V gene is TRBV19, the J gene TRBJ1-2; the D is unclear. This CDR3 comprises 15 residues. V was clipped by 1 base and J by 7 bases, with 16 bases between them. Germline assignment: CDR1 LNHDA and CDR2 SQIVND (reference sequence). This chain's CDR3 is CASSIGTDRSAGYTF. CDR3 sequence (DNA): TGTGCCAGTAGTATAGGCACAGACCGGTCGGCTGGCTACACCTTC.

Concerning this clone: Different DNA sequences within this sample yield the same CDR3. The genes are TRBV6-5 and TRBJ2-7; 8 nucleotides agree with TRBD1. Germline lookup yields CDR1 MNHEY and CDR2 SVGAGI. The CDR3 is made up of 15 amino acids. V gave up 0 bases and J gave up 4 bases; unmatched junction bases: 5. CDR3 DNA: TGTGCCAGCAGTTACTCGGCAGGGGGCGGATACGAGCAGTACTTC. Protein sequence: CASSYSAGGGYEQYF.

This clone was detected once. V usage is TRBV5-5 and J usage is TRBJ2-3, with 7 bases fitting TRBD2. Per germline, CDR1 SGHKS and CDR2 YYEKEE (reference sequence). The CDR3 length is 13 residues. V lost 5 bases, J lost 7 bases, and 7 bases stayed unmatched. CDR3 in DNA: TGTGCCAGCAGTCCAACACTAGCGAATACGCAGTATTTT. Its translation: CASSPTLANTQYF.

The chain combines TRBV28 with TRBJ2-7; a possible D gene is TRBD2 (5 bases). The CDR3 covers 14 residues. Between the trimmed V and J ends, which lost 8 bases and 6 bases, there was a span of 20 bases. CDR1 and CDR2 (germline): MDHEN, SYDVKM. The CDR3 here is CASLQRSSPLEQYF. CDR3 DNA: TGTGCCAGCCTCCAGCGGAGTTCCCCTCTCGAGCAGTACTTC.